This is a list of T cell receptor beta chains from one sample in a study of T cell responses to AZD1222 COVID-19 vaccine. Sequenced by immunoSEQ multiplex PCR; TCRdb stores in-frame clones only, minus some. The sample holds approximately 97,000 clones, about 91% seen once. Source: peripheral blood, taken on day 0 of AZD1222 vaccination. Receptors originate from an adult in good health. The CDR3 runs from the conserved cysteine through the conserved F or W. A D gene is named only where the DNA matches it firmly. The size field is filled for only some rows; it gives once, few, many or a size class.

length	size	V	D	J	CDR3	DNA
13	few	TRBV6-4	NA	TRBJ2-3	CASSSGSTDTQYF	TGTGCCAGCAGTAGCGGGAGCACAGATACGCAGTATTTT
14	once	TRBV2	NA	TRBJ1-2	CASSPREGDYGYTF	TGTGCCAGCAGTCCCAGGGAAGGGGACTATGGCTACACCTTC
16	NA	TRBV7-2	TRBD1	TRBJ1-2	CASSLGADRGGYGYTF	TGTGCCAGCAGCTTAGGGGCGGACAGGGGGGGCTATGGCTACACCTTC
13	NA	TRBV19	NA	TRBJ1-1	CASTPGTVTEAFF	TGTGCCAGTACCCCGGGGACCGTGACTGAAGCTTTCTTT
14	NA	TRBV24-1	TRBD1	TRBJ2-2	CASGQGRGTGELFF	TGTGCCAGCGGACAGGGGCGAGGGACCGGGGAGCTGTTTTTT
15	NA	TRBV27	TRBD2	TRBJ2-1	CASRGGTTSLDEQFF	TGTGCCAGCCGCGGCGGGACTACGTCGCTCGATGAGCAGTTCTTC
17	once	TRBV5-1	TRBD1	TRBJ2-2	CASNPLGQGINTGELFF	TGCGCCAGCAACCCCTTAGGACAGGGGATCAACACCGGGGAGCTGTTTTTT
13	NA	TRBV2	NA	TRBJ2-7	CASSDGTHYEQYF	TGTGCCAGCAGTGATGGAACACACTACGAGCAGTACTTC
11	once	TRBV20-1	TRBD1	TRBJ1-4	CSTTGGGELFF	TGCAGTACTACAGGGGGCGGAGAACTGTTTTTT
12	NA	TRBV2	NA	TRBJ1-4	CASSDRAGKLFF	TGTGCCAGCAGTGATAGGGCCGGAAAACTGTTTTTT
17	NA	TRBV18	TRBD1	TRBJ2-2	CASSPGTGRGVAGELFF	TGTGCCAGCTCTCCCGGGACAGGGCGCGGAGTGGCCGGGGAGCTGTTTTTT
12	NA	TRBV28	NA	TRBJ2-1	CASSLGYNEQFF	TGTGCCAGCAGTTTAGGATACAATGAGCAGTTCTTC
13	NA	TRBV27	NA	TRBJ2-7	CASSLPGSHEQYF	TGTGCCAGCAGCCTACCAGGTAGCCACGAGCAGTACTTC
15	NA	TRBV5-1	NA	TRBJ2-3	CASRSGIPGADTQYF	TGCGCCAGCAGATCTGGGATTCCCGGGGCAGATACGCAGTATTTT
12	NA	TRBV5-1	NA	TRBJ2-2	CASSPYVGELFF	TGCGCCAGCAGCCCGTACGTCGGGGAGCTGTTTTTT
16	once	TRBV5-1	TRBD1	TRBJ1-3	CASSLGTGSSGNTIYF	TGCGCCAGCAGCTTGGGGACAGGGAGCTCTGGAAACACCATATATTTT
15	NA	TRBV28	NA	TRBJ1-5	CASSLGLGFRQPQHF	TGTGCCAGCAGTTTAGGGTTGGGGTTCCGGCAGCCCCAGCATTTT
12	NA	TRBV9	NA	TRBJ2-1	CASSSSGNEQFF	TGTGCCAGCAGCTCGTCAGGGAATGAGCAGTTCTTC
15	NA	TRBV5-4	NA	TRBJ1-2	CASSFGNREGYGYTF	TGTGCCAGCAGCTTTGGGAACAGGGAAGGGTATGGCTACACCTTC
16	once	TRBV5-1	NA	TRBJ2-2	CASRPHLLTNTGELFF	TGCGCCAGCAGGCCCCACCTCTTGACGAACACCGGGGAGCTGTTTTTT
15	NA	TRBV5-6	NA	TRBJ1-6	CASSPPGTLEAPLHF	TGTGCCAGCAGCCCACCAGGGACTTTAGAGGCACCCCTCCACTTT
14	NA	TRBV6-6	NA	TRBJ1-2	CASSYSGEADGYTF	TGTGCCAGCAGTTACTCCGGAGAGGCCGACGGCTACACCTTC
11	once	TRBV29-1	NA	TRBJ2-3	CSVEGLQEQYF	TGCAGCGTTGAGGGCTTACAGGAGCAGTATTTT